The 4 T cell receptor beta chains below all came from one sample that was sequenced in a study of molecular identifiers for immune sequencing clone quantification. TCRdb redid the calling of the PCR reads with MiXCR, one entry per CDR3 protein. The sample holds approximately 54,000 distinct CDR3 sequences; roughly 24% are singletons and the top ten take 1.9%. Sample: naive CD8+ T cells from blood, with Jurkat cell RNA spiked in. Subset specified: FACS-sorted CD8+CD4-CCR7+CD45RA+ naive T cells. The receptors were gathered from a human donor in good health. Some libraries in this study had Jurkat cell RNA spiked in.

This clonotype was recorded many times. V gene TRBV7-6 combines with J gene TRBJ1-2; TRBD1 agrees at 7 bases. Germline lookup yields CDR1 SGHVS and CDR2 FNYEAQ. The ends lost 4 bases at V and 1 base at J; junction bases unmatched: 9. The CDR3 spans 16 residues. The DNA for the CDR3 is TGTGCCAGCAGCTCCTATGGACAGGAAATTAACTATGGCTACACCTTC. Its translation is CASSSYGQEINYGYTF.

Comment on this clonotype: A much larger clonotype is one base distant, so this may be a read error. V is TRBV7-6 and J is TRBJ2-7; D is perhaps TRBD1 (6 bases). V was cut by 1 base and J by 6 bases, with 13 bases left in between. Germline V gene data show CDR1 as SGHVS and CDR2 as FNYEAQ. The CDR3 consists of 14 residues. The CDR3 sequence: CASSLGGQTCEQYF. The DNA of the CDR3 is TGTGCCAGCAGCTTAGGAGGACAGACCTGCGAGCAGTACTTC.

This clonotype occurred a few times. The V gene is TRBV20-1, the J gene TRBJ2-3; 7 bases agree with TRBD1. The CDR3 length is 16 residues. Germline loops: CDR1 DFQATT, CDR2 SNEGSKA (reference sequence). After removal of 6 bases from V and 2 bases from J, the junction contained 14 bases not matched to a gene. The CDR3 here is CSATGTAKENTDTQYF. The CDR3 DNA follows: TGCAGTGCCACCGGGACAGCAAAAGAAAACACAGATACGCAGTATTTT.

V usage is TRBV19 and J usage is TRBJ2-3; D unclear. This CDR3 has 14 residues. Per germline, CDR1 LNHDA and CDR2 SQIVND (reference sequence). The germline V and J ends were trimmed by 5 bases and 3 bases, with 12 bases remaining between them. For the CDR3, the DNA is TGTGCCAGTAGTGTAGTGATGGGGACAGATACGCAGTATTTT. It translates to CASSVVMGTDTQYF.